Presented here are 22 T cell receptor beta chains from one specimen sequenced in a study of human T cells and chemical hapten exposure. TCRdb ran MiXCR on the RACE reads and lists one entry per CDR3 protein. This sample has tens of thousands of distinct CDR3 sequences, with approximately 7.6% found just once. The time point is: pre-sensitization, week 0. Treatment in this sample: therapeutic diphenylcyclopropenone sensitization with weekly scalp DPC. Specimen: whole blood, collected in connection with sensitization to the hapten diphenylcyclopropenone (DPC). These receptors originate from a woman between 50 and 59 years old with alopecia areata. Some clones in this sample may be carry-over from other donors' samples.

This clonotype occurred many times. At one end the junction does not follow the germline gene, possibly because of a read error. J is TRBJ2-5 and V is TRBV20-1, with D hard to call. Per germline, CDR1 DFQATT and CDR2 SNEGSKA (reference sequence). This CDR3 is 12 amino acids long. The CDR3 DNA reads TGCAGTGCTAGAGATCGCGAGCTAGTCTCAGACTTC. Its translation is CSARDRELVSDF.

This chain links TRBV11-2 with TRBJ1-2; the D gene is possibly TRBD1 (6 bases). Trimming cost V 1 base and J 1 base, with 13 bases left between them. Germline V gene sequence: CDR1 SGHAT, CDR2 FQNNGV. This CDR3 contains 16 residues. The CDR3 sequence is CASSLAPGQDNYGYTF. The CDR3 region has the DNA TGTGCCAGCAGCTTAGCCCCGGGACAAGATAACTATGGCTACACCTTC. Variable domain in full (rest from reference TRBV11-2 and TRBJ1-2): EAGVAQSPRYKIIEKRQSVAFWCNPISGHATLYWYQQILGQGPKLLIQFQNNGVVDDSQLPKDRFSAERLKGVDSTLKIQPAKLEDSAVYLCASSLAPGQDNYGYTFGSGTRLTVV.

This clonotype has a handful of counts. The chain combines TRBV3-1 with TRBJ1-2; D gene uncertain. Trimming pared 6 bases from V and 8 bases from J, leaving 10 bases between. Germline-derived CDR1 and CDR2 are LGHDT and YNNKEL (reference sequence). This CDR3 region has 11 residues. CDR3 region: CASSLYDGYTF. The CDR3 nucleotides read TGTGCCAGCAGTCTTTATGACGGCTACACCTTC.

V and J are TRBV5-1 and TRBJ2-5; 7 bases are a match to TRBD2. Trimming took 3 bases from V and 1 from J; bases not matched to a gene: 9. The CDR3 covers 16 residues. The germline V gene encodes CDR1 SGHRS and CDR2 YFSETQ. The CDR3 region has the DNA TGCGCCAGCAGCTCCTGGTCGAGCGGGGCCCAAGAGACCCAGTACTTC. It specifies CASSSWSSGAQETQYF.

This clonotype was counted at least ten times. CDR3 in amino acids: CASSRDTGELFF. The CDR3 bases are TGCGCCAGCAGTCGAGACACCGGGGAGCTGTTTTTT. This chain links TRBV5-1 with TRBJ2-2; D is ambiguous. The ends were cut back, 5 bases at V and 3 bases at J, with 5 bases in the middle. Germline loops: CDR1 SGHRS, CDR2 YFSETQ. The CDR3 covers 12 residues.

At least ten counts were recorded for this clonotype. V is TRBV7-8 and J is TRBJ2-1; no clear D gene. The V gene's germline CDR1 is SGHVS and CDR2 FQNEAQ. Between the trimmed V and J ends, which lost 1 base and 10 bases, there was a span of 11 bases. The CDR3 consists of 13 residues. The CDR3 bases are TGTGCCAGCAGCTTAGTGGCGAAGGACGAGCAGTTCTTC. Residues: CASSLVAKDEQFF.

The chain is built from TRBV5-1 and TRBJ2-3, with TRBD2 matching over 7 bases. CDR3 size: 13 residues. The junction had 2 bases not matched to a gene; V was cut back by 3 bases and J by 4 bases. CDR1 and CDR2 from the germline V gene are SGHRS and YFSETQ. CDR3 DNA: TGCGCCAGCAGCTGGGGGGGACCAGATACGCAGTATTTT. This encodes CASSWGGPDTQYF. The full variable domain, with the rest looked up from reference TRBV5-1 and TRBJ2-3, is KAGVTQTPRYLIKTRGQQVTLSCSPISGHRSVSWYQQTPGQGLQFLFEYFSETQRNKGNFPGRFSGRQFSNSRSEMNVSTLELGDSALYLCASSWGGPDTQYFGPGTRLTVL.

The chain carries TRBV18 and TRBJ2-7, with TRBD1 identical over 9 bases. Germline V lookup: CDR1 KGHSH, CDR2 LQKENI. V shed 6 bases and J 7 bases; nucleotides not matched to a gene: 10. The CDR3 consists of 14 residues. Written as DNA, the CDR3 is TGTGCCAGCTCGAAGGGACAGGGTCTTGGAGAGCAGTACTTC. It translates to CASSKGQGLGEQYF.

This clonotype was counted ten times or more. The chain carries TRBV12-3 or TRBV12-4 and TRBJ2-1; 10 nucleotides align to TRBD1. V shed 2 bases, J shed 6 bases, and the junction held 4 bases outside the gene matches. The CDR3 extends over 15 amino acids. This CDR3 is CASSLSGQGTNEQFF. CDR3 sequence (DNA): TGTGCCAGCAGTTTATCGGGACAGGGGACCAATGAGCAGTTCTTC.

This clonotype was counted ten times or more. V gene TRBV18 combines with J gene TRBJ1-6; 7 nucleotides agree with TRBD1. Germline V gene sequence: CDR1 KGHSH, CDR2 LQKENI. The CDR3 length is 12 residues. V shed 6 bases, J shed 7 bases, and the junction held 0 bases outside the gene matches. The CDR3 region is CASSTGNSPLHF. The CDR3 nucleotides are TGTGCCAGCTCGACAGGGAATTCACCCCTCCACTTT.

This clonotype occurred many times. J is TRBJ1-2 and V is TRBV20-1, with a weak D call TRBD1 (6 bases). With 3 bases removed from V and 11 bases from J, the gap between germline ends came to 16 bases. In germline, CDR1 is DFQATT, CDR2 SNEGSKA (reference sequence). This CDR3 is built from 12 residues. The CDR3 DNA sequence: TGCAGTGCTAGCTTATCCCCAGGGGTTTACACCTTC. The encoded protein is CSASLSPGVYTF.

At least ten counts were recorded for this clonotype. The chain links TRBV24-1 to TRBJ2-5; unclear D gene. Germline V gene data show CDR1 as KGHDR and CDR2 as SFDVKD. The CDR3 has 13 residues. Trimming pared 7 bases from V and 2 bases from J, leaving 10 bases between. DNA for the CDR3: TGTGCCACCAGGTCCGACGTACAAGAGACCCAGTACTTC. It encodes CATRSDVQETQYF.

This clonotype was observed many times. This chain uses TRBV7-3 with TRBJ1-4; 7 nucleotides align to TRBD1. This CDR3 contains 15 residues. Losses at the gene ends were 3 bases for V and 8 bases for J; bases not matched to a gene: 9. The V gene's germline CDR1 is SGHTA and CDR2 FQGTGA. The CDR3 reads CASSLTGKYNEKLFF. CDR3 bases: TGTGCCAGCAGCTTGACAGGGAAATACAACGAAAAACTGTTTTTT.

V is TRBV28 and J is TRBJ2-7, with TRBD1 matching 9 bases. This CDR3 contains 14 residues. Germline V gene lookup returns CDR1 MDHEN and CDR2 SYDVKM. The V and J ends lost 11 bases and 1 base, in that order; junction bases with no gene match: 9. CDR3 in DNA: TGTGCCTCCGGGCGGACAGGGGCATCCTACGAGCAGTACTTC. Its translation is CASGRTGASYEQYF.

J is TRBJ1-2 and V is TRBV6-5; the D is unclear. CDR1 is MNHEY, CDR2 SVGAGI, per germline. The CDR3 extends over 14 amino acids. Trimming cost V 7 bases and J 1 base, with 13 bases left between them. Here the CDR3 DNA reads TGTGCCAGCACCCTCCCCGGTAGTAACTATGGCTACACCTTC. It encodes CASTLPGSNYGYTF.

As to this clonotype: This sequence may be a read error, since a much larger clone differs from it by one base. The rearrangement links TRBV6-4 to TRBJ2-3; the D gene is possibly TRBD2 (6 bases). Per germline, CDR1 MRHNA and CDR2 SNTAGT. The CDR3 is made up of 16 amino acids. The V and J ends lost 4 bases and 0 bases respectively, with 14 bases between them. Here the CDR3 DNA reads TGTGCCAGCAGTGCCTTTGCGGGATCGAGCACAGATACGCAGTATTTT. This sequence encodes CASSAFAGSSTDTQYF.

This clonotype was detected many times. CDR3: CSARTQQRGEYNEQFF. CDR3 bases: TGCAGTGCTAGGACCCAACAGCGTGGGGAATACAATGAGCAGTTCTTC. The gene calls are TRBV20-1 and TRBJ2-1; D gene ambiguous. Germline assignment: CDR1 DFQATT and CDR2 SNEGSKA (reference sequence). This CDR3 is built from 16 residues. Trimming left V 3 bases short and J 4 bases short, with 19 bases between.

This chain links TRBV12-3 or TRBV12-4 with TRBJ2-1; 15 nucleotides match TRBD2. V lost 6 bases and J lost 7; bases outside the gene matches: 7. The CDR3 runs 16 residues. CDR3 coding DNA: TGTGCCAGCAGCCTCTGGGGGACTAGCGGGAGGAATGAGCAGTTCTTC. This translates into CASSLWGTSGRNEQFF.

CDR3: CASSLDPTGELFF. Here the CDR3 DNA reads TGCGCCAGCAGCTTGGACCCGACCGGGGAGCTGTTTTTT. V and J are TRBV5-1 and TRBJ2-2, with unresolved D. Trimming shortened V by 0 bases and J by 5 bases, and 5 bases separated the two germline ends. CDR3 length: 13 amino acids. CDR1 SGHRS and CDR2 YFSETQ come from the germline V gene. Full variable domain (missing parts from reference TRBV5-1 and TRBJ2-2): KAGVTQTPRYLIKTRGQQVTLSCSPISGHRSVSWYQQTPGQGLQFLFEYFSETQRNKGNFPGRFSGRQFSNSRSEMNVSTLELGDSALYLCASSLDPTGELFFGEGSRLTVL.

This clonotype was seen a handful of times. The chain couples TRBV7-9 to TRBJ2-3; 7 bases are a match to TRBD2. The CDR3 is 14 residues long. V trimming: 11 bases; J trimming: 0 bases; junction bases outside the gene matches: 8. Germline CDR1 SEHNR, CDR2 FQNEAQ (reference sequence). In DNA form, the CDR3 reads TGTGCCGTAAGGCCTAGCGGTAGCACAGATACGCAGTATTTT. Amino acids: CAVRPSGSTDTQYF. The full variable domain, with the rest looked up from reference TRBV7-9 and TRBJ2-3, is DTGVSQNPRHKITKRGQNVTFRCDPISEHNRLYWYRQTLGQGPEFLTYFQNEAQLEKSRLLSDRFSAERPKGSFSTLEIQRTEQGDSAMYLCAVRPSGSTDTQYFGPGTRLTVL.

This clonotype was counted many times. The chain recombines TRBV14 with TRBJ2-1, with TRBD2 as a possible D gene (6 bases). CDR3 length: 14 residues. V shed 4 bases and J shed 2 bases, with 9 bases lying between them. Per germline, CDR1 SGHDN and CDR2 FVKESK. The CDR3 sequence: CASSRGVPYNEQFF. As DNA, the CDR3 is TGTGCCAGCAGCCGCGGGGTACCCTACAATGAGCAGTTCTTC. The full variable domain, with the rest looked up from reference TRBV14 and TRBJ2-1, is EAGVTQFPSHSVIEKGQTVTLRCDPISGHDNLYWYRRVMGKEIKFLLHFVKESKQDESGMPNNRFLAERTGGTYSTLKVQPAELEDSGVYFCASSRGVPYNEQFFGPGTRLTVL.

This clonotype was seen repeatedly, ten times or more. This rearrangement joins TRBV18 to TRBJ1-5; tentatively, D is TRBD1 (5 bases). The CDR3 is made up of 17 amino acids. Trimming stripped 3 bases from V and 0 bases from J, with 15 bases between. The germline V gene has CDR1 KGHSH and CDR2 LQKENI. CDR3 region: CASSPLPPGDSNQPQHF. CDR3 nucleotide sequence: TGTGCCAGCTCACCCCTTCCCCCGGGGGATAGCAATCAGCCCCAGCATTTT.